These 27 T cell receptor beta chains were all obtained from the same sample, sequenced in a study of neurological immune-mediated disorders. TCRdb reprocessed the 5' RACE reads via MiXCR and lists one record per CDR3 protein. The sample has approximately 25,000 distinct CDR3 sequences, approximately 21% seen once. Sequenced input: PBMCs. The receptor set was obtained from a woman aged 60 to 75 in good health.

This clonotype was seen repeatedly, ten times or more. The CDR3 spells CASSRDREPYEQYF. CDR3 DNA: TGTGCCAGCAGCCGGGACAGGGAACCCTACGAGCAGTACTTC. The chain carries TRBV13 and TRBJ2-7, with 9 bases matching TRBD1. Germline V gene data show CDR1 as PRHDT and CDR2 as FYEKMQ (reference sequence). V was pared by 5 bases and J by 2 bases, with 4 bases of the junction left unmatched. CDR3 length equals 14 residues.

This chain joins TRBV11-3 and TRBJ2-1; TRBD2 matches at 12 bases. The CDR3 consists of 16 residues. Germline CDR1 is SGHNT and CDR2 is YENEEA. After removal of 1 base from V and 6 bases from J, the junction contained 4 bases not matched to a gene. The CDR3 coding sequence is TGTGCCAGCAGCTTAGGCGGACTAGCGGGGAGCAATGAGCAGTTCTTC. It specifies CASSLGGLAGSNEQFF.

The chain employs TRBV12-3 or TRBV12-4 and TRBJ1-2; 7 nucleotides match TRBD1. Trimming took 7 bases from V and 4 from J; bases not matched to a gene: 6. The CDR3 covers 13 residues. The CDR3 loop reads CASITRTGYGYTF. The CDR3 nucleotides read TGTGCCAGCATCACCAGGACAGGCTATGGCTACACCTTC.

The sample holds many counts of this clonotype. This chain joins TRBV21-1 and TRBJ2-1; the table's D gene call, TRBD2, was not cross checked with the DNA. TRBV21-1 is designated a pseudogene. This CDR3 is built from 17 residues. Written as DNA, the CDR3 is TGTGCCAGCAGCAAGAGGGTCAATCCTCTCTCCTACAATGAGCAGTTCTTC. Translated, it gives CASSKRVNPLSYNEQFF.

This chain connects TRBV7-9 to TRBJ1-1; no clear D gene. The CDR3 has 13 amino acids. V dropped 6 bases and J dropped 3 bases, with 11 bases sitting between them. Germline V CDR1 and CDR2: SEHNR, FQNEAQ (reference sequence). CDR3 residues: CASRTQSHTEAFF. Written as DNA, the CDR3 is TGTGCCAGCAGGACACAGTCTCACACTGAAGCTTTCTTT.

This clonotype has a count of ten or more. The genes are TRBV28 and TRBJ2-3; D is undetermined. The length of the CDR3 is 14 residues. The germline gives CDR1 MDHEN, CDR2 SYDVKM. Trimming left V 8 bases short and J 4 bases short, with 16 bases between. CDR3 loop: CASSRYSLADTQYF. For the CDR3, the DNA is TGTGCCAGCTCCCGGTATAGCTTAGCAGATACGCAGTATTTT.

This clonotype appeared many times. V and J are TRBV4-1 and TRBJ2-7; TRBD2 agrees at 11 bases. Per germline, CDR1 MGHRA and CDR2 YSYEKL. Losses at the gene ends were 2 bases for V and 3 bases for J; bases not matched to a gene: 3. This CDR3 has 15 residues. In DNA, the CDR3 is TGCGCCAGCAGCCAACCGGGACTAGCGGACTACGAGCAGTACTTC. It yields the protein CASSQPGLADYEQYF.

This clonotype was seen ten or more times. The chain has TRBV5-1 and TRBJ2-6; D is ambiguous. Per germline, CDR1 SGHRS and CDR2 YFSETQ. The ends were cut back, 4 bases at V and 0 bases at J, with 5 bases in the middle. The CDR3 runs to 14 residues. The CDR3 is CASSPSSGANVLTF. In nucleotides, the CDR3 is TGCGCCAGCAGCCCGTCCTCTGGGGCCAACGTCCTGACTTTC.

This clonotype was observed at least ten times. The chain recombines TRBV2 with TRBJ1-6; the D gene is possibly TRBD1 (6 bases). This CDR3 has 18 residues. The germline V gene has CDR1 SNHLY and CDR2 FYNNEI. V dropped 3 bases and J dropped 10 bases, with 25 bases sitting between them. CDR3 sequence: CASSDFIPGQNGGSPLHF. CDR3 nucleotides: TGTGCCAGCAGTGATTTCATTCCCGGACAGAACGGGGGCTCACCCCTCCACTTT.

This clonotype was counted at least ten times. The V gene is TRBV7-6, the J gene TRBJ1-4; the D is unclear. V shed 0 bases and J shed 7 bases, with 18 bases lying between them. Looked up from germline, CDR1 is SGHVS and CDR2 is FNYEAQ. The CDR3 totals 17 residues. As DNA, the CDR3 is TGTGCCAGCAGCTTAGCTCCGGTGGGCTTAGGCAGTGAAAAACTGTTTTTT. As protein: CASSLAPVGLGSEKLFF.

This clonotype was detected many times. The CDR3 DNA reads TGCAGTGCTAGAGGTTCGGGGCCGTGGCTATTCAATGAGCAGTTCTTC. Its translation: CSARGSGPWLFNEQFF. The V and J genes are TRBV20-1 and TRBJ2-1, with D perhaps TRBD1 or TRBD2 (5 bases each). The CDR3 has 16 residues. V was pared by 1 base and J by 6 bases, with 19 bases between. Germline V gene sequence: CDR1 DFQATT, CDR2 SNEGSKA (reference sequence).

The chain is built from TRBV5-5 and TRBJ2-7; tentative D call: TRBD2 (6 bases). V was pared by 6 bases and J by 3 bases, with 13 bases between. The CDR3 sequence is 13 residues long. Looked up from germline, CDR1 is SGHKS and CDR2 is YYEKEE (reference sequence). The CDR3 nucleotides are TGTGCCAGCAACCCGGGACTGGACTACGAGCAGTACTTC. Translated, it gives CASNPGLDYEQYF. The variable domain in full, completed from reference TRBV5-5 and TRBJ2-7, reads DAGVTQSPTHLIKTRGQQVTLRCSPISGHKSVSWYQQVLGQGPQFIFQYYEKEERGRGNFPDRFSARQFPNYSSELNVNALLLGDSALYLCASNPGLDYEQYFGPGTRLTVT.

This clonotype was seen repeatedly, ten times or more. The V gene is TRBV7-9, the J gene TRBJ2-7; D is tentatively TRBD1 or TRBD2 (5 bases each). The CDR3 contains 15 residues. V was pared by 0 bases and J by 3 bases, with 12 bases between. From germline, CDR1 is SEHNR and CDR2 FQNEAQ (reference sequence). CDR3 sequence reads: CASSLAGPSIYEQYF. The CDR3 DNA reads TGTGCCAGCAGCTTAGCGGGACCGAGCATCTACGAGCAGTACTTC.

As regards this clonotype: This may come from a read error, since a much larger clone is one base off. No conserved phenylalanine or tryptophan ends this CDR3, so it is likely a read error. The chain employs TRBV14 and TRBJ1-1; a possible D gene is TRBD1 (6 bases). Trimming shortened V by 5 bases and J by 2 bases, and 12 bases separated the two germline ends. Germline values: CDR1 SGHDN, CDR2 FVKESK. The CDR3 is 14 amino acids. The CDR3 region has the DNA TGTGCCAGCAGCGAGACAGGTGGAAACACTGAAGCTTTCTTA. Translated, it gives CASSETGGNTEAFL.

This clonotype was recorded at least ten times. V is TRBV24-1 and J is TRBJ2-7, with a weak D call TRBD1 (5 bases). Germline CDR1 and CDR2: KGHDR and SFDVKD. V dropped 9 bases and J dropped 2 bases, with 16 bases sitting between them. The CDR3 is 14 amino acids. The CDR3 DNA sequence: TGTGCCACCCGGTGGGGCAGGCCCACCTACGAGCAGTACTTC. This translates into CATRWGRPTYEQYF.

This clonotype was detected many times. J is TRBJ2-5 and V is TRBV4-1, with TRBD2 matching 11 bases. The CDR3 loop spans 15 amino acids. V gave up 4 bases and J gave up 1 base; unmatched junction bases: 2. Germline CDR1 and CDR2: MGHRA and YSYEKL. The CDR3 DNA reads TGCGCCAGCAGCCTAGGGACTAGCGGCCAAGAGACCCAGTACTTC. It yields the protein CASSLGTSGQETQYF.

This clonotype appeared many times. J is TRBJ1-1 and V is TRBV5-1; TRBD1 agrees at 7 bases. The J segment lost 1 base and the V segment lost 6 bases, leaving 6 bases of the junction unmatched. Germline V gene data show CDR1 as SGHRS and CDR2 as YFSETQ. CDR3 length: 14 residues. This CDR3 is CASTKGAENTEAFF. DNA for the CDR3: TGCGCCAGCACCAAGGGGGCCGAGAACACTGAAGCTTTCTTT.

This sequence joins TRBV7-9 and TRBJ2-7, with 8 bases aligning to TRBD2. The CDR3 runs to 16 residues. Losses at the gene ends were 3 bases for V and 2 bases for J; bases not matched to a gene: 9. Germline values: CDR1 SEHNR, CDR2 FQNEAQ (reference sequence). DNA of the CDR3: TGTGCCAGCAGCTTTTCCCCGGGACTAGGGGCCTACGAGCAGTACTTC. Translation: CASSFSPGLGAYEQYF.

This clonotype was counted many times. The chain carries TRBV19 and TRBJ1-1, with unresolved D. Germline lookup yields CDR1 LNHDA and CDR2 SQIVND (reference sequence). The CDR3 runs 14 residues. V was clipped by 6 bases and J by 1 base, with 12 bases between them. As DNA, the CDR3 is TGTGCCAGTAGCGTAATCCTGTCGAACACTGAAGCTTTCTTT. Translated, it gives CASSVILSNTEAFF.

This clonotype was observed at least ten times. The chain carries TRBV29-1 and TRBJ2-5; D may be TRBD1 (5 bases). The CDR3 is 11 amino acids. The V gene lost 7 bases and the J gene lost 4 bases, with 10 bases spanning the gap. Germline-derived CDR1 and CDR2 are SQVTM and ANQGSEA. CDR3 DNA sequence: TGCAGCGCACACAGGCGAGAGACCCAGTACTTC. Protein sequence: CSAHRRETQYF.

This clonotype was seen at least ten times. The rearrangement uses TRBV9 and TRBJ1-6; D not certain. This CDR3 has 13 amino acids. V lost 2 bases to trimming and J lost 7 bases, with 7 bases between them. Germline V CDR1 and CDR2: SGDLS, YYNGEE. The CDR3 bases are TGTGCCAGCAGCGTCCAACCGAATTCACCCCTCCACTTT. Its translation is CASSVQPNSPLHF.

This clonotype occurred many times. The V and J genes are TRBV3-1 and TRBJ2-3; 7 bases match TRBD2. CDR3 length: 19 residues. J was trimmed by 4 bases and V by 1 base; bases with no gene match: 17. CDR1 is LGHDT and CDR2 is YNNKEL in the germline V gene (reference sequence). CDR3 in amino acids: CASSQGLASGPFGADTQYF. The DNA of the CDR3 is TGTGCCAGCAGCCAAGGTTTGGCTAGCGGACCCTTTGGCGCAGATACGCAGTATTTT.

This clonotype showed up many times. For the CDR3, the DNA is TGTGCCAGCAGCCTGGACACGTCAGGTGAAAAACTGTTTTTT. It codes for CASSLDTSGEKLFF. The V call is TRBV6-5, the J call TRBJ1-4, with D possibly TRBD1 on 5 matching bases. Per the germline V gene, CDR1 is MNHEY and CDR2 is SVGAGI. This CDR3 has 14 residues. Trimming left V 6 bases short and J 7 bases short, with 15 bases between.

The rearrangement links TRBV28 to TRBJ2-7, with a weak D call TRBD1 (6 bases). Germline V gene lookup returns CDR1 MDHEN and CDR2 SYDVKM. CDR3 length equals 17 residues. The germline V and J ends were trimmed by 5 bases and 2 bases, with 22 bases remaining between them. CDR3 loop: CASSDPPGTGNPYEQYF. As DNA, the CDR3 is TGTGCCAGCAGTGATCCCCCCGGTACAGGGAACCCCTACGAGCAGTACTTC.

Ten or more counts support this clonotype. The rearrangement links TRBV28 to TRBJ1-5; 7 nucleotides match TRBD1. The length of the CDR3 is 16 residues. The V gene end was trimmed by 1 base and the J gene end by 5 bases; junction bases not matched to a gene: 8. The germline V gene has CDR1 MDHEN and CDR2 SYDVKM. The CDR3: CASSLYRGPGDQPQHF. The CDR3 DNA sequence: TGTGCCAGCAGTTTATACAGGGGCCCAGGAGATCAGCCCCAGCATTTT.

The sample holds many counts of this clonotype. The chain joins TRBV29-1 to TRBJ2-7; D may be TRBD1 (6 bases). Trimming pared 6 bases from V and 3 bases from J, leaving 30 bases between. Per the germline V gene, CDR1 is SQVTM and CDR2 is ANQGSEA. The CDR3 has 18 amino acids. The CDR3 region has the DNA TGCAGCGTGGGGGTATACGCGTGGGCCTCTGTGGGACACTACGAGCAGTACTTC. It is translated as CSVGVYAWASVGHYEQYF.

This clonotype was observed at least ten times. The J gene is TRBJ2-1, the V gene TRBV10-3; TRBD2 aligns across 8 bases. The CDR3 is 16 residues long. V shed 6 bases and J 7 bases; nucleotides not matched to a gene: 14. CDR1 ENHRY and CDR2 SYGVKD come from the germline V gene. The CDR3 spells CAISTRGLAPSNEQFF. The CDR3 region has the DNA TGTGCCATCAGCACCCGAGGACTAGCCCCTTCTAATGAGCAGTTCTTC.